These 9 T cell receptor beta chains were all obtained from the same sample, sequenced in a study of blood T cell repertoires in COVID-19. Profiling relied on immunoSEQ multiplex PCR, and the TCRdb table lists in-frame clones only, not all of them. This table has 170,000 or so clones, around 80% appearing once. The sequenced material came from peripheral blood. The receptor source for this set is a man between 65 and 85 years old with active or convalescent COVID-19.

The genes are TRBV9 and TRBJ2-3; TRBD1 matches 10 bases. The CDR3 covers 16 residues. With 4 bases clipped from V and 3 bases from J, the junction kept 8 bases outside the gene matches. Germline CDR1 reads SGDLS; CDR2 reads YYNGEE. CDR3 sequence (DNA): TGTGCCAGCAGCCCCCGACAGGGGGCAGGAACAGATACGCAGTATTTT. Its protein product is CASSPRQGAGTDTQYF.

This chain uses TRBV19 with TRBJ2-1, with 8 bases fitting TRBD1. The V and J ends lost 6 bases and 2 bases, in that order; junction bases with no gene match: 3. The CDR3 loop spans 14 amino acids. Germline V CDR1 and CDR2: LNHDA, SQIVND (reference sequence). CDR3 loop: CASRTTGAYNEQFF. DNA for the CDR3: TGTGCCAGTAGAACGACAGGGGCCTACAATGAGCAGTTCTTC.

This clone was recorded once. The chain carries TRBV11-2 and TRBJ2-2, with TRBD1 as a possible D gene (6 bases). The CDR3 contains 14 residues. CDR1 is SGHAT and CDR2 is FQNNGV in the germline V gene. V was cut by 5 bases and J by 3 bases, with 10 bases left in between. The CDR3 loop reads CASSQRTDTGELFF. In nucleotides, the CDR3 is TGTGCCAGCAGCCAACGGACAGACACCGGGGAGCTGTTTTTT.

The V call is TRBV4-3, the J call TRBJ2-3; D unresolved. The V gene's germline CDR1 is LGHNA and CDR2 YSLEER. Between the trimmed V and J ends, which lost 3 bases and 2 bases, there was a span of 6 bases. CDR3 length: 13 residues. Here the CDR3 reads CASSQALTDTQYF. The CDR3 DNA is TGCGCCAGCAGCCAGGCCCTCACAGATACGCAGTATTTT.

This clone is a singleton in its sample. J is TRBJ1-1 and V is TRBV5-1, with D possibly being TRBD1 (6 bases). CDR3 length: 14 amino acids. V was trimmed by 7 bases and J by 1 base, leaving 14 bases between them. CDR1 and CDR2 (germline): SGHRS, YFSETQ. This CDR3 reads CASGRGTPNTEAFF. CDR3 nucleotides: TGCGCCAGCGGAAGAGGGACACCGAACACTGAAGCTTTCTTT.

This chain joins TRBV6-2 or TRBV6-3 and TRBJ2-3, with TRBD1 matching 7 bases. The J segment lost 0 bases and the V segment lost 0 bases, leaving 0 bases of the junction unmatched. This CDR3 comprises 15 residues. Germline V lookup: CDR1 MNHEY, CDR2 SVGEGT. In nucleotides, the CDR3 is TGTGCCAGCAGTTACTCGACAGGGAGCACAGATACGCAGTATTTT. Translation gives CASSYSTGSTDTQYF.

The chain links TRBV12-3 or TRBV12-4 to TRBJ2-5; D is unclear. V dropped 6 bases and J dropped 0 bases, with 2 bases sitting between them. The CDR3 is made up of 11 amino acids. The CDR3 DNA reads TGTGCCAGCAGCAACCAAGAGACCCAGTACTTC. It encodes CASSNQETQYF.

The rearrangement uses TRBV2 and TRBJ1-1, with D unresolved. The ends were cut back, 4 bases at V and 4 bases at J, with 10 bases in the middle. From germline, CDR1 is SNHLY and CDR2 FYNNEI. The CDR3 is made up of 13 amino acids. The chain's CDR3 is CASSVGVRTEAFF. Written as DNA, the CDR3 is TGTGCCAGCAGTGTCGGGGTTCGCACTGAAGCTTTCTTT.

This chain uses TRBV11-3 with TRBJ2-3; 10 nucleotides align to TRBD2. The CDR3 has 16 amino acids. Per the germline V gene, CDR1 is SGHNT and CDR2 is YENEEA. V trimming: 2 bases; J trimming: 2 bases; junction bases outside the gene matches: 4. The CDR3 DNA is TGTGCCAGCAGCTTACGCCTAGCGGGGGTCACAGATACGCAGTATTTT. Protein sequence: CASSLRLAGVTDTQYF.